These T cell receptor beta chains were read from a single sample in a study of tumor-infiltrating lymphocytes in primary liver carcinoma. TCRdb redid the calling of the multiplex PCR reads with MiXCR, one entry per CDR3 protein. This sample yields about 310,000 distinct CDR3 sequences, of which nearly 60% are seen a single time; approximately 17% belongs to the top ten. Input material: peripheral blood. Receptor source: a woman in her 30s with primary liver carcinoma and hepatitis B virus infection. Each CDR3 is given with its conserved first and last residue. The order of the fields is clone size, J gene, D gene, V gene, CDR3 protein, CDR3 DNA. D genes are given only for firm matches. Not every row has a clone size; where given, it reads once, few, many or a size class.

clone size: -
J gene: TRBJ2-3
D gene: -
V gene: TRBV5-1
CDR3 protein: CASSPDRPYTDTQYF
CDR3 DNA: TGCGCCAGCAGCCCCGACAGACCTTACACAGATACGCAGTATTTT

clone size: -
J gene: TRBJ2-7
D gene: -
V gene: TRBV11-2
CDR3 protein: CASTPGLLVYEQYF
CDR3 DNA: TGTGCCAGCACGCCGGGACTCCTGGTCTACGAGCAGTACTTC

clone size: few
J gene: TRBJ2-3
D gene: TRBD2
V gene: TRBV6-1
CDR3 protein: CASVTSGSIDTQYF
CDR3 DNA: TGTGCCAGTGTGACTAGCGGGAGTATAGATACGCAGTATTTT

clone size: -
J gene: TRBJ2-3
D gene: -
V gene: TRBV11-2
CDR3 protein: CASHLVARSTDTQYF
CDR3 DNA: TGTGCCAGCCACTTAGTAGCGAGAAGCACAGATACGCAGTATTTT

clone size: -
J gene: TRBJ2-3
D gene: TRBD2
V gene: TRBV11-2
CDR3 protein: CASSGQLAVTVTQYF
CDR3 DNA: TGTGCCAGCAGTGGGCAACTAGCGGTCACAGTTACGCAGTATTTT

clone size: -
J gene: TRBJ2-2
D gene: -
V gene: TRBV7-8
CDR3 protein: CASSFRGELFF
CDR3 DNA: TGTGCCAGCAGCTTTAGGGGGGAGCTGTTTTTT

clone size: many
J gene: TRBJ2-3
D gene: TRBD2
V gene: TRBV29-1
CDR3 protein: CSVYSGRAPDTQYF
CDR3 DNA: TGCAGCGTTTATAGCGGGAGGGCACCAGATACGCAGTATTTT

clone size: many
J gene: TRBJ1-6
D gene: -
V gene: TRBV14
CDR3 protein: CASSRGGESPLHF
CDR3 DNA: TGTGCCAGCAGCCGCGGAGGAGAGTCACCCCTCCACTTT

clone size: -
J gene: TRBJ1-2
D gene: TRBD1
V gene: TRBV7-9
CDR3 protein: CASSPVRQGAGLNGYTF
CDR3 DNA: TGTGCCAGCAGCCCTGTCCGACAGGGGGCAGGCTTGAATGGCTACACCTTC

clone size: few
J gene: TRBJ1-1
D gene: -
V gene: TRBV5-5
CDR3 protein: CASSSRTGPMNTEAFF
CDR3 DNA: TGTGCCAGCAGCTCACGGACTGGCCCGATGAACACTGAAGCTTTCTTT

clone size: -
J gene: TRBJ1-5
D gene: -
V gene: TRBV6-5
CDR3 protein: CASSSMIRQPQHF
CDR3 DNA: TGTGCCAGCAGTTCTATGATTCGCCAGCCCCAGCATTTT

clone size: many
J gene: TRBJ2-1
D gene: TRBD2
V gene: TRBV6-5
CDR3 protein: CATFSGNYNEQFF
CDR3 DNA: TGTGCCACCTTTAGCGGGAACTACAATGAGCAGTTCTTC

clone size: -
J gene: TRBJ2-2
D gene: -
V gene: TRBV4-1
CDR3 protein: CASSQDDWWGAELFF
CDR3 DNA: TGCGCCAGCAGCCAAGATGACTGGTGGGGGGCGGAGCTGTTTTTT

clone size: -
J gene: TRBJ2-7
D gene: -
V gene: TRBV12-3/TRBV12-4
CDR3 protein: CASSFLGGYEQYF
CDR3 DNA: TGTGCCAGCAGTTTCTTGGGGGGTTACGAGCAGTACTTC

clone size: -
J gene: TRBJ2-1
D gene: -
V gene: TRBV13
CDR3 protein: CASNPLSGWNEQFF
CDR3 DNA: TGTGCCAGCAACCCTCTCTCAGGGTGGAATGAGCAGTTCTTC

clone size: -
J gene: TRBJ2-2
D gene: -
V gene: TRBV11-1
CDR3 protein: CASSVLESRTGELFF
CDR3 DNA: TGTGCTAGCAGTGTACTAGAGTCCAGGACAGGGGAGCTGTTTTTT

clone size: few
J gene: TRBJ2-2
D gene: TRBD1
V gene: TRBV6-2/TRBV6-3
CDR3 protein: CASSSLLTGITGELFF
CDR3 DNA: TGTGCCAGCAGTTCTCTGTTGACAGGGATCACCGGGGAGCTGTTTTTT

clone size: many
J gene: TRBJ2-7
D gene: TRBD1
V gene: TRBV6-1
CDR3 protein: CASSEPGQGREQYF
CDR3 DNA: TGTGCCAGCAGTGAGCCGGGACAGGGACGCGAGCAGTACTTC

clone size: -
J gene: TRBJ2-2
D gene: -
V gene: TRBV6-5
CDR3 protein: CVCSWGKGIVGELFF
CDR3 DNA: TGTGTCTGCAGTTGGGGCAAGGGAATCGTCGGGGAGCTGTTTTTT

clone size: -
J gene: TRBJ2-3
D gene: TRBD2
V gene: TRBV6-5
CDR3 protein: CASNSLPLSGGTDTQYF
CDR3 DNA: TGTGCCAGCAATTCACTCCCCCTAAGCGGGGGGACAGATACGCAGTATTTT

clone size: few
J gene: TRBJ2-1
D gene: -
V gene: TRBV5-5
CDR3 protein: CASSRDFFNEQFF
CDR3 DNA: TGTGCCAGCAGCCGGGACTTCTTCAATGAGCAGTTCTTC

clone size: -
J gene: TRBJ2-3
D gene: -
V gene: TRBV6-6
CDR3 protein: CASIQAGGTDTQYF
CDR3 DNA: TGTGCCAGCATACAGGCAGGGGGCACAGATACGCAGTATTTT

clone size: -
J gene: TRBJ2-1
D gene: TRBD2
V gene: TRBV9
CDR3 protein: CASSVSSGLGGNVQFF
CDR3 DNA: TGTGCCAGCAGCGTATCTAGCGGCCTGGGGGGGAATGTGCAGTTCTTC

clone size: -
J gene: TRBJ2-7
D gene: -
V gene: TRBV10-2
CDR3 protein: CASRGESSYDQYF
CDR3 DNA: TGCGCCAGCAGAGGAGAGAGCTCCTACGATCAGTACTTC

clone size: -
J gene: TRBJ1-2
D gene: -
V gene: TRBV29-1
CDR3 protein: CSATPTDTGFYDYTF
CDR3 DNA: TGCAGCGCCACCCCCACTGATACCGGCTTCTATGACTACACCTTC